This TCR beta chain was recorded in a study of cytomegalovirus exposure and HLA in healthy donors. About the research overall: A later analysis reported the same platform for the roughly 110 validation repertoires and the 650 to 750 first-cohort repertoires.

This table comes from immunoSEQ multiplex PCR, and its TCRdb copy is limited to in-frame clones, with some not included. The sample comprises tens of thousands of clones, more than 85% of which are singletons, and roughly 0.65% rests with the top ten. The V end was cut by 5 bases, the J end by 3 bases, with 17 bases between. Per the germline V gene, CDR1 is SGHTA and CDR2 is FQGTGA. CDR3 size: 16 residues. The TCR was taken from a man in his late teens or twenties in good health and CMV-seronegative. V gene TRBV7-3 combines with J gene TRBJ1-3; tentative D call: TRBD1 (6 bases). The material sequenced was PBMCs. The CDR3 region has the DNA TGTGCCAGCAGCCCCTCCGGGACACAACTTGGAAACACCATATATTTT. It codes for CASSPSGTQLGNTIYF. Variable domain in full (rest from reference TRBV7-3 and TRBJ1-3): GAGVSQTPSNKVTEKGKYVELRCDPISGHTALYWYRQSLGQGPEFLIYFQGTGAADDSGLPNDRFFAVRPEGSVSTLKIQRTERGDSAVYLCASSPSGTQLGNTIYFGEGSWLTVV.